This T cell receptor beta chain appears in the sequencing data of a study of shared clonotypes between healthy human individuals. Findings and caveats of the study: Sample collection involved blood only; tissue repertoires are likely different.

Once extracted for a subset, genomic DNA was divided evenly among several immunoSEQ plates. Method: immunoSEQ multiplex PCR; TCRdb's copy keeps in-frame clones and lacks some. In the table there are fewer than 650,000 clones, 70% to 80% of which are singletons. In this sample, this clone turned up once. Its antigen is not identified. The germline V gene encodes CDR1 SGHRS and CDR2 YFSETQ. Trimming took 0 bases from V and 3 from J; bases not matched to a gene: 6. The CDR3 is 15 amino acids. Sequencing was done on a sample of PBMCs. J is TRBJ2-7 and V is TRBV5-1; 7 bases match TRBD1. This TCR came from a woman aged 40-49 years in good health. Some clones in this sample may be carry-over from other donors' samples. This CDR3 reads CASSLAGDRVYEQYF. In DNA form, the CDR3 reads TGCGCCAGCAGCTTGGCCGGCGACAGGGTCTACGAGCAGTACTTC. The variable domain in full, with the rest retrieved from reference TRBV5-1 and TRBJ2-7, is KAGVTQTPRYLIKTRGQQVTLSCSPISGHRSVSWYQQTPGQGLQFLFEYFSETQRNKGNFPGRFSGRQFSNSRSEMNVSTLELGDSALYLCASSLAGDRVYEQYFGPGTRLTVT.